Following are 12 T cell receptor beta chains from one sample sequenced in a study of CD8 T cells in ankylosing spondylitis. Findings and caveats of the study: A TCR beta motif made of about eight highly homologous variants seemed typical of ankylosing spondylitis blood.

Using its own MiXCR run on the 5' RACE reads, TCRdb lists one record per CDR3 protein. The sample yields fewer than 550,000 distinct CDR3 sequences, approximately 5.3% seen once. Their antigen targets remain unknown. What was sequenced was blood, either unsorted or a sorted T cell fraction (not recorded which). Source of these receptors: a male donor with ankylosing spondylitis.

At least ten counts were recorded for this clonotype. This chain uses TRBV4-1 with TRBJ1-4, with D possibly being TRBD1 (5 bases). From germline, CDR1 is MGHRA and CDR2 YSYEKL. Trimming removed 3 bases at V and 7 bases at J, with 12 bases between. There are 14 residues in the CDR3. CDR3: CASSQGPRGEKLFF. The CDR3 DNA follows: TGCGCCAGCAGCCAGGGGCCAAGGGGTGAAAAACTGTTTTTT.

This clonotype was found many times. The V and J genes are TRBV5-1 and TRBJ1-3; no reliable D call. Trimming took 5 bases from V and 2 from J, leaving 11 bases between them. Per the germline V gene, CDR1 is SGHRS and CDR2 is YFSETQ. The CDR3 length is 14 residues. Here the CDR3 DNA reads TGCGCCAGCAGGACGACAATGGCTGGAAACACCATATATTTT. Its protein is CASRTTMAGNTIYF.

This clonotype was seen many times. The V gene is TRBV7-2, the J gene TRBJ2-1; D might be TRBD2 (7 bases). CDR3 size: 16 residues. The V end lost 1 base, the J end lost 6 bases, and 16 bases lay between the germline ends. Germline-derived CDR1 and CDR2 are SGHTA and FQGNSA. The CDR3 is CASSLVRGGRVNEQFF. CDR3 bases: TGTGCCAGCAGCTTAGTTAGGGGGGGGAGAGTCAATGAGCAGTTCTTC.

This clonotype was seen a few times. V usage is TRBV4-3 and J usage is TRBJ2-1; D perhaps matches TRBD2 (7 bases). V dropped 3 bases and J dropped 0 bases, with 12 bases sitting between them. Germline V gene lookup returns CDR1 LGHNA and CDR2 YSLEER. CDR3 length: 16 amino acids. CDR3 protein: CASSQGGAASYNEQFF. The CDR3 region has the DNA TGCGCCAGCAGCCAGGGGGGGGCAGCCTCCTACAATGAGCAGTTCTTC.

This clonotype was observed many times. The junction shows a germline mismatch at one end, possibly a read error. The gene calls are TRBV12-3 or TRBV12-4 and TRBJ2-7, with 9 bases that match TRBD2. CDR3 length: 15 amino acids. The CDR3 coding sequence is TGTGCCAGCAGTTTAAGCGGGAGGCTCTCCCACGAGCAGTACTTC. Encoded protein: CASSLSGRLSHEQYF.

This clonotype came up many times. V gene TRBV7-2 combines with J gene TRBJ2-1; no definite D call. The CDR3 contains 14 residues. CDR1 SGHTA and CDR2 FQGNSA come from the germline V gene. The germline V and J ends were trimmed by 2 bases and 3 bases, with 8 bases remaining between them. The CDR3 DNA reads as TGTGCCAGCAGCTTACGTCTAAGCTACAATGAGCAGTTCTTC. This codes for CASSLRLSYNEQFF. The whole variable domain, filled in from reference TRBV7-2 and TRBJ2-1, reads GAGVSQSPSNKVTEKGKDVELRCDPISGHTALYWYRQSLGQGLEFLIYFQGNSAPDKSGLPSDRFSAERTGGSVSTLTIQRTQQEDSAVYLCASSLRLSYNEQFFGPGTRLTVL.

This clonotype was seen many times. This chain connects TRBV4-3 to TRBJ2-6; D unresolved. The CDR3 is made up of 18 amino acids. CDR1 is LGHNA and CDR2 is YSLEER in the germline V gene. V lost 1 base and J 2 bases, leaving 15 bases between the germline ends. The CDR3: CASSQGAFSVPGANVLTF. In DNA, the CDR3 is TGCGCCAGCAGCCAAGGGGCTTTTTCTGTTCCTGGGGCCAACGTCCTGACTTTC.

This clonotype was observed many times. The V and J genes are TRBV4-2 and TRBJ2-2; 7 bases match TRBD1. The CDR3 is 17 amino acids. Trimming took 2 bases from V and 0 from J; bases not matched to a gene: 6. In germline, CDR1 is LGHNA, CDR2 YNFKEQ. The CDR3 is CASSQYGQGANTGELFF. For the CDR3, the DNA is TGTGCCAGCAGCCAATACGGGCAGGGGGCGAACACCGGGGAGCTGTTTTTT.

At least ten counts were recorded for this clonotype. The CDR3 bases are TGCGCCAGCATAGGAAATAATGCGCACACTGAAGCTTTCTTT. Translating it yields CASIGNNAHTEAFF. The V and J genes are TRBV5-1 and TRBJ1-1; D is undetermined. Trimming shortened V by 6 bases and J by 3 bases, and 15 bases separated the two germline ends. CDR3 length: 14 residues. Germline CDR1 reads SGHRS; CDR2 reads YFSETQ.

In its sample, this clonotype was seen many times. The chain couples TRBV4-3 to TRBJ1-1; unclear D gene. Germline V CDR1 and CDR2: LGHNA, YSLEER. Trimming pared 0 bases from V and 1 base from J, leaving 9 bases between. The CDR3 runs 15 residues. CDR3 loop: CASSQEKVRNTEAFF. The CDR3 DNA reads as TGCGCCAGCAGCCAAGAAAAGGTCAGGAACACTGAAGCTTTCTTT.

This clonotype showed up many times. The gene calls are TRBV6-1 and TRBJ1-6, with 9 bases identical to TRBD1. V was pared by 6 bases and J by 12 bases, with 12 bases of the junction left unmatched. The germline gives CDR1 MNHNS, CDR2 SASEGT. There are 15 residues in the CDR3. The DNA for the CDR3 is TGTGCCAGCAGGGACTGGACAGGGGCGGACCTACCCCTCCACTTT. It yields the protein CASRDWTGADLPLHF.

In this sample, this clonotype turned up many times. The chain employs TRBV12-3 or TRBV12-4 and TRBJ2-1, with D maybe TRBD2 (6 bases). The CDR3 has 14 residues. The V end was cut by 8 bases, the J end by 4 bases, with 15 bases between. This CDR3 reads CASRWETSYNEQFF. CDR3 nucleotides: TGTGCCAGCCGATGGGAGACTAGTTACAATGAGCAGTTCTTC.